The rows below give T cell receptor beta chains drawn from one sample of a study of HIV-infected patients and healthy controls. TCRdb recomputed calls from the 5' RACE reads with MiXCR, one row per CDR3 protein. The sample has some 19,000 distinct CDR3 sequences; 9.5% to 13% are singletons. The sample was blood. These receptors came from an adult in good health. Each CDR3 is given with its conserved first and last residue. A D gene is named only where the DNA matches it firmly. The size of a clone is reported for some rows only, either as once, few or many, or as a class for expanded clones.

size	V	J	D	CDR3	DNA
-	TRBV6-2/TRBV6-3	TRBJ2-5	-	CASSLQPGSETQYF	TGTGCCAGCAGTCTCCAGCCAGGGAGTGAGACCCAGTACTTC
many	TRBV7-9	TRBJ2-3	-	CASSSPPGGRVTDTQYF	TGTGCCAGCAGCTCCCCCCCCGGAGGCCGGGTGACAGATACGCAGTATTTT
many	TRBV10-3	TRBJ2-3	TRBD2	CAITGTSGDTQYF	TGTGCCATCACCGGGACTAGCGGAGATACGCAGTATTTT
many	TRBV19	TRBJ2-7	-	CASSSAVIYEQYF	TGTGCCAGTAGTTCAGCGGTGATTTACGAGCAGTACTTC
few	TRBV5-1	TRBJ1-1	-	CASSLEPQNTEAFF	TGCGCCAGCAGCTTGGAGCCGCAGAACACTGAAGCTTTCTTT
medium-sized	TRBV6-1	TRBJ2-3	-	CASSERAGVDTQYF	TGTGCCAGCAGTGAAAGGGCTGGAGTGGATACGCAGTATTTT
many	TRBV6-2/TRBV6-3	TRBJ2-7	TRBD2	CASSPRDLAGGPSEQYF	TGTGCCAGCAGTCCCCGGGATCTAGCGGGAGGGCCGTCGGAGCAGTACTTC
many	TRBV6-2/TRBV6-3	TRBJ2-5	TRBD1	CASRGQVKETQYF	TGTGCCAGCAGAGGACAGGTGAAAGAGACCCAGTACTTC
-	TRBV19	TRBJ2-3	-	CASSIGLADTQYF	TGTGCCAGTAGTATAGGGTTAGCGGATACGCAGTATTTT
many	TRBV19	TRBJ2-3	TRBD2	CASSKGRLAASTDTQYF	TGTGCCAGTAGTAAGGGTAGACTAGCGGCTAGCACAGATACGCAGTATTTT
many	TRBV7-2	TRBJ2-3	TRBD2	CASSSPTSAPDTQYF	TGTGCCAGCAGCTCCCCCACTAGCGCCCCAGATACGCAGTATTTT
many	TRBV6-5	TRBJ1-1	-	CASSYSSGVTEAFF	TGTGCCAGCAGTTACTCTTCAGGGGTCACTGAAGCTTTCTTT
many	TRBV5-1	TRBJ2-5	-	CASSLAGSQETQYF	TGCGCCAGCAGCTTGGCAGGGAGTCAAGAGACCCAGTACTTC
many	TRBV14	TRBJ2-5	TRBD2	CASSQDVTGGQETQYF	TGTGCCAGCAGCCAAGATGTGACGGGAGGCCAAGAGACCCAGTACTTC
many	TRBV4-1	TRBJ2-2	-	CASSLGAAATGELFF	TGCGCCAGCAGCCTGGGAGCGGCAGCCACCGGGGAGCTGTTTTTT
many	TRBV5-4	TRBJ1-1	-	CASSLDSRAAFF	TGTGCCAGCAGCTTGGACAGTAGGGCAGCTTTCTTT
medium-sized	TRBV20-1	TRBJ1-5	-	CSARLDINQPQHF	TGCAGTGCTAGACTCGACATCAATCAGCCCCAGCATTTT
many	TRBV29-1	TRBJ2-1	TRBD2	CSVEREDSYNEQFF	TGCAGCGTCGAGCGGGAGGACTCCTACAATGAGCAGTTCTTC
many	TRBV18	TRBJ2-1	TRBD2	CASSTRPLAGVSYNEQFF	TGTGCCAGCTCAACCCGGCCACTAGCGGGAGTCTCCTACAATGAGCAGTTCTTC
many	TRBV12-3/TRBV12-4	TRBJ1-5	TRBD1	CASSPPGQGGMAYSNQPQHF	TGTGCCAGCAGTCCCCCCGGACAGGGAGGTATGGCCTATAGCAATCAGCCCCAGCATTTT
medium-sized	TRBV29-1	TRBJ1-1	-	CSVAGGASNTEAFF	TGCAGCGTCGCCGGGGGGGCCTCGAACACTGAAGCTTTCTTT
-	TRBV5-1	TRBJ1-5	-	CASSLEGQPQHF	TGCGCCAGCAGCTTGGAGGGTCAGCCCCAGCATTTT
many	TRBV29-1	TRBJ2-3	-	CSVEVLSTDTQYF	TGCAGCGTTGAGGTTCTTAGCACAGATACGCAGTATTTT
many	TRBV20-1	TRBJ2-1	-	CSARGYNEQFF	TGCAGTGCTAGAGGGTATAATGAGCAGTTCTTC
many	TRBV19	TRBJ2-7	-	CATVPDNSYEQYF	TGTGCCACCGTACCGGACAACTCCTACGAGCAGTACTTC
few	TRBV29-1	TRBJ1-5	-	CSVAGSDTPQHF	TGCAGCGTTGCTGGTTCGGATACGCCCCAGCATTTT
-	TRBV9	TRBJ2-7	TRBD1	CASSVGGTAYEQYF	TGTGCCAGCAGCGTAGGGGGGACAGCCTACGAGCAGTACTTC
medium-sized	TRBV27	TRBJ1-6	-	CASSFSQGTGSPLHF	TGTGCCAGCAGTTTCTCCCAGGGGACCGGTTCACCCCTCCACTTT
-	TRBV30	TRBJ2-5	-	CAWSAQETQYF	TGTGCCTGGAGTGCCCAAGAGACCCAGTACTTC